This T cell receptor beta chain was obtained from a study of blood T cell repertoires in COVID-19. Study context: Whether acute or convalescent, the COVID-19 samples came from the United States, Italy and Spain. From T cells, B-cell-depleted T cells, or PBMCs came the material, which was cDNA or gDNA.

Original handling: It was from reference gene primer amplification that nucleated cell counts were estimated. Here immunoSEQ multiplex PCR was the method, and the copy in TCRdb shows in-frame clones only, minus some. The D gene and trimming were derived from the DNA, and the V and J assignments and clone size from that table. This sample has about 260,000 clones, with approximately 89% found just once. Germline V gene sequence: CDR1 SGHNT, CDR2 YYREEE (reference sequence). The ends were cut back, 2 bases at V and 5 bases at J, with 4 bases in the middle. The CDR3 is made up of 11 amino acids. Those enrolled in Seattle joined during active infection and were followed longitudinally afterward.

Sequenced sample: peripheral blood. V gene TRBV5-4 combines with J gene TRBJ2-5, with D uncertain. The sequence derives from an older woman with COVID-19, enrolled during active disease. DNA for the CDR3: TGTGCCAGCAGCTTCGCGGAGACCCAGTACTTC. Its translation: CASSFAETQYF.